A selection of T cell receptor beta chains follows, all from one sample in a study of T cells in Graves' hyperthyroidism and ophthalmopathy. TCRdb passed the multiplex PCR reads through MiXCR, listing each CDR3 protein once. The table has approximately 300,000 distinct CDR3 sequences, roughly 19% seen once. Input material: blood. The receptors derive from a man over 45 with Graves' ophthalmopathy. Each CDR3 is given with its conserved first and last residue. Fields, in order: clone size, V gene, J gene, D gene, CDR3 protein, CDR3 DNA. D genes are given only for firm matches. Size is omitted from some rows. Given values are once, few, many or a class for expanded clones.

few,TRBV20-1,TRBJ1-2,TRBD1,CSASGRGQGTAGYTF,TGCAGTGCTAGCGGCAGGGGACAGGGAACAGCTGGCTACACCTTC
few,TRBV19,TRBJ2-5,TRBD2,CASSTLGTSGDLRTQYF,TGTGCCAGTAGTACCCTCGGGACTAGCGGGGACCTCCGGACCCAGTACTTC
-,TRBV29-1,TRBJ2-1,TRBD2,CSSRLAGGGDGEQFF,TGCAGCTCCCGACTAGCGGGAGGAGGAGACGGTGAGCAGTTCTTC
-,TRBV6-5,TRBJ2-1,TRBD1,CASSYYRGNEQFF,TGTGCCAGCAGTTACTACAGGGGCAATGAGCAGTTCTTC
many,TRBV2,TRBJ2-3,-,CASRPRGQITDTQYF,TGTGCCAGCAGACCCCGAGGACAGATCACAGATACGCAGTATTTT
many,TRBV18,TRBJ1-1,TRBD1,CASSQGALLGAFF,TGTGCCAGCTCACAGGGGGCTCTTTTGGGAGCTTTCTTT
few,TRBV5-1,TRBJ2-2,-,CASSPTQGIRTGELFF,TGCGCCAGCAGCCCCACCCAGGGCATTCGCACCGGGGAGCTGTTTTTT
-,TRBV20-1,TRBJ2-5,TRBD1,CSAQPLGQLQETQYF,TGCAGTGCTCAACCCTTGGGACAGCTCCAGGAGACCCAGTACTTC
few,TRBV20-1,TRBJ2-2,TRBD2,CSARREGGPWSGELFF,TGCAGTGCTAGGAGGGAGGGAGGGCCTTGGAGCGGGGAGCTGTTTTTT
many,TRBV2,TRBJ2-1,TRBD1,CATRTGGSGRTYNEQFF,TGTGCCACCAGGACAGGGGGCAGCGGGAGGACCTACAATGAGCAGTTCTTC
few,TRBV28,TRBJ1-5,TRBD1,CASSLDRGLDQPQHF,TGTGCCAGCAGTTTGGACAGGGGGCTGGATCAGCCCCAGCATTTT
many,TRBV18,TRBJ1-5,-,CASSPGMTAGTPQHF,TGTGCCAGCTCACCGGGAATGACTGCCGGGACGCCCCAGCATTTT
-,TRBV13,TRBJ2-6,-,CASSLNGANVLTF,TGTGCCAGCAGCTTGAATGGGGCCAACGTCCTGACTTTC
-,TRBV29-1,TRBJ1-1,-,CSVEQLQNTEAFF,TGCAGCGTTGAACAACTGCAGAACACTGAAGCTTTCTTT
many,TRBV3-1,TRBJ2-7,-,CASSQEDGPYEQYF,TGTGCCAGCAGCCAAGAGGACGGACCCTACGAGCAGTACTTC
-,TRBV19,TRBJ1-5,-,CASIDAPYSNQPQHF,TGTGCCAGTATTGATGCCCCATATAGCAATCAGCCCCAGCATTTT
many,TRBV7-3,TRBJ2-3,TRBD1,CASSFGTGKGDTQYF,TGTGCCAGCAGCTTTGGGACAGGGAAAGGGGATACGCAGTATTTT
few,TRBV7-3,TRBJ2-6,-,CASSSPRRGANVLTF,TGTGCCAGCAGCTCCCCCCGGAGGGGGGCCAACGTCCTGACTTTC
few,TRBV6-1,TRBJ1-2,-,CASSPSQGGYTF,TGTGCCAGCAGTCCCTCTCAGGGCGGCTACACCTTC
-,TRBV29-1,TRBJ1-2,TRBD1,CSVGQGITYGYTF,TGCAGCGTCGGACAGGGGATCACCTATGGCTACACCTTC
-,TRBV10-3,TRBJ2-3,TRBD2,CAISEIPSGTSTDTQYF,TGTGCCATCAGTGAAATTCCTAGCGGGACTAGCACAGATACGCAGTATTTT
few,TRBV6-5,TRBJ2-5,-,CASSYSKRAETQYF,TGTGCCAGCAGTTACTCGAAGAGGGCAGAGACCCAGTACTTC
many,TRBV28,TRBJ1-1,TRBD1,CASRTFPGQGGPEAFF,TGTGCCAGCAGGACCTTTCCGGGACAGGGGGGTCCTGAAGCTTTCTTT
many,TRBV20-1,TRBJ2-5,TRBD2,CSARVGGRSAPQETQYF,TGCAGTGCTAGAGTTGGCGGGAGGTCAGCCCCTCAAGAGACCCAGTACTTC
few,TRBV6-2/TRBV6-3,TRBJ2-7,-,CASSYQLFYEQYF,TGTGCCAGCAGTTACCAGCTTTTCTACGAGCAGTACTTC
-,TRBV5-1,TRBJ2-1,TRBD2,CASSLGTSGENEQFF,TGCGCCAGCAGCTTGGGAACTAGCGGGGAAAATGAGCAGTTCTTC
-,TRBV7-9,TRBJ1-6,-,CASSDGNSPLHF,TGTGCCAGCAGCGATGGCAATTCACCCCTCCACTTT
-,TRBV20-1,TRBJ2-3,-,CPRGADTQYF,TGCCCGCGGGGAGCAGATACGCAGTATTTT
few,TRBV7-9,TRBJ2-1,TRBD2,CASSSRASGMGGVNEQFF,TGTGCCAGCAGCTCAAGGGCTAGCGGGATGGGGGGGGTCAATGAGCAGTTCTTC
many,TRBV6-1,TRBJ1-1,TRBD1,CASSQTGTGMNTEAFF,TGTGCCAGCAGTCAAACCGGGACAGGTATGAACACTGAAGCTTTCTTT
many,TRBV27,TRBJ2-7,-,CASSFPQGHEQYF,TGTGCCAGCAGTTTCCCTCAAGGGCACGAGCAGTACTTC
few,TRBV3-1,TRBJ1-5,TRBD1,CASSRDRGGEPQHF,TGTGCCAGCAGCCGGGACAGGGGCGGGGAGCCCCAGCATTTT
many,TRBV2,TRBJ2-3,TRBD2,CASRRLAGADTQYF,TGTGCCAGCAGAAGACTAGCGGGAGCGGATACGCAGTATTTT
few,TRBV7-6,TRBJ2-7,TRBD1,CASSLETGGTYEQYF,TGTGCCAGCAGCTTAGAGACAGGGGGAACCTACGAGCAGTACTTC
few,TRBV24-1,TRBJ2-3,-,CATSEPSLGRGTDTQYF,TGTGCCACCAGTGAGCCTTCTTTAGGGCGCGGCACAGATACGCAGTATTTT
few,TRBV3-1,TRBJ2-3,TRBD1,CASSPSYRGRDTQYF,TGTGCCAGCAGCCCCAGTTACAGGGGAAGGGATACGCAGTATTTT
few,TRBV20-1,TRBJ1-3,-,CSARPISPSGNTIYF,TGCAGTGCTAGACCGATTTCCCCGAGTGGAAACACCATATATTTT
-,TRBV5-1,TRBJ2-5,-,CASSLRDLQETQYF,TGCGCCAGCAGCTTACGGGATCTCCAAGAGACCCAGTACTTC
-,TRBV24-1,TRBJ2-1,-,CATSDRTASSYNEQFF,TGTGCCACCAGTGATCGGACGGCGAGCTCCTACAATGAGCAGTTCTTC
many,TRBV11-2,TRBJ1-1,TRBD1,CASSRGGQGSWAFF,TGTGCCAGCAGCCGCGGAGGACAGGGATCGTGGGCTTTCTTT
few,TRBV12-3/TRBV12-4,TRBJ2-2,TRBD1,CASKGQGALLTGELFF,TGTGCCAGCAAGGGACAGGGGGCTTTGTTGACCGGGGAGCTGTTTTTT
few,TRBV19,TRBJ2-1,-,CASSPRSVTSNEQFF,TGTGCCAGTAGCCCCCGGAGTGTAACCTCCAATGAGCAGTTCTTC
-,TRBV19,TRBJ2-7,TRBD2,CASSIVAGTYEQYF,TGTGCCAGTAGTATCGTAGCGGGGACCTACGAGCAGTACTTC
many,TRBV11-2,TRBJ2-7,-,CASSLHSFNEQYF,TGTGCCAGCAGCTTACACAGCTTCAACGAGCAGTACTTC
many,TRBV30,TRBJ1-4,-,CAWSALGEKLFF,TGTGCCTGGAGCGCCTTGGGCGAGAAACTGTTTTTT
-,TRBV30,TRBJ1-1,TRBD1,CACAGGIYMNTEAFF,TGTGCCTGTGCAGGGGGTATCTACATGAACACTGAAGCTTTCTTT
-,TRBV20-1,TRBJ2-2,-,CSATGEGLGTGELFF,TGCAGTGCTACGGGAGAGGGCCTTGGCACCGGGGAGCTGTTTTTT
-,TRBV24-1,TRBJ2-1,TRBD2,CATSDPGLGSYNEQFF,TGTGCCACCAGTGACCCGGGACTAGGCTCCTACAATGAGCAGTTCTTC
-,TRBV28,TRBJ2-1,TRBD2,CASSSLVVTSDGEQFF,TGTGCCAGCAGTTCCCTAGTCGTTACTAGCGATGGTGAGCAGTTCTTC
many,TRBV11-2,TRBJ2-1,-,CASSLGSNSYNEQFF,TGTGCCAGCAGCTTAGGGTCAAACAGTTACAATGAGCAGTTCTTC
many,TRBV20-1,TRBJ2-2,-,CSARDQQRGDTGELFF,TGCAGTGCTAGAGACCAACAGAGGGGGGACACCGGGGAGCTGTTTTTT
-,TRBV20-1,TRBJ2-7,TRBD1,CSAARQGQEQYF,TGCAGTGCTGCGAGACAGGGTCAGGAGCAGTACTTC
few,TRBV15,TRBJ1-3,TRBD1,CATSTYGQGENTIYF,TGTGCCACCAGCACTTACGGACAGGGCGAAAACACCATATATTTT
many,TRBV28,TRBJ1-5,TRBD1,CASSLGQRTGNQPQHF,TGTGCCAGCAGTTTAGGGCAGAGGACAGGGAATCAGCCCCAGCATTTT
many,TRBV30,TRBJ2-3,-,CAWSVLQGHTDTQYF,TGTGCCTGGAGTGTACTACAGGGTCACACAGATACGCAGTATTTT